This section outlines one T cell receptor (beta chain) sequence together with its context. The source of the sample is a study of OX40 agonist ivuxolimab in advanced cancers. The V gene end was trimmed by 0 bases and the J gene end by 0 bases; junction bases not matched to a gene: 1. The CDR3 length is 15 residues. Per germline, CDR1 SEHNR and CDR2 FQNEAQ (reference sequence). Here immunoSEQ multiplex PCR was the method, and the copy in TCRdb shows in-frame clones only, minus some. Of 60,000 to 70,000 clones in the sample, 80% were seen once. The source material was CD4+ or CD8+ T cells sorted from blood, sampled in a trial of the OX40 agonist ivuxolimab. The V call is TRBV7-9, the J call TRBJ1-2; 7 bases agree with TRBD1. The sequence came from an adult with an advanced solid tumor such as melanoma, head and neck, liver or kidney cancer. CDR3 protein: CASSLAGQANYGYTF. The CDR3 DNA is TGTGCCAGCAGCTTAGCCGGACAGGCTAACTATGGCTACACCTTC. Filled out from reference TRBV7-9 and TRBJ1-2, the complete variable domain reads DTGVSQNPRHKITKRGQNVTFRCDPISEHNRLYWYRQTLGQGPEFLTYFQNEAQLEKSRLLSDRFSAERPKGSFSTLEIQRTEQGDSAMYLCASSLAGQANYGYTFGSGTRLTVV.